The 18 T cell receptor beta chains given below trace back to one sample, sequenced in a study of T-cell reconstitution after alpha-beta-depleted transplantation in children (dated by TCRdb to the mid-2010s). The sample's treatment or condition label is to be understood as: allogeneic hematopoietic cell transplantation with graft depleted of TCRalphabeta T cells and CD19 B cells. The library was produced with PCR. The sequencer listed for this sample is Illumina HiSeq 2500. TCR libraries were prepared with molecular barcoding, using unique molecular identifiers to normalize TCRbeta repertoire quantification. TCRdb reprocessed the public reads (quality trimming at Q25 with fastp, clone calling with MiXCR) and kept in-frame beta chains. Here each entry gathers all rows of one CDR3 protein and keeps the most common genes and DNA. This sample holds fewer than 700,000 distinct CDR3 sequences; roughly 13% were observed only once. In total, the top ten clones hold around 2.2% of the sample.

Sequencing used PBMCs, mostly from graft donor cells, obtained 360 days after TCRalphabeta/CD19-depleted stem cell transplant. The source of these receptors is a male patient under 18 who had a stem cell transplant for acute myeloid leukemia, so the T cells may come from the graft donor.

A note on this clonotype: Since a much larger clone is just one base distant, this may be a read error. CDR3 in DNA: TGTGCCAGCTCACTCCGAGTGTTTACCAGGGGAGGATTCGGCTACGAGCAGTACTTC. Protein product: CASSLRVFTRGGFGYEQYF. The gene calls are TRBV18 and TRBJ2-7; D is tentatively TRBD1 or TRBD2 (6 bases each). The germline V gene encodes CDR1 KGHSH and CDR2 LQKENI. V was clipped by 4 bases and J by 3 bases, with 28 bases between them. The CDR3 consists of 19 residues.

This clonotype has just a few counts. This chain links TRBV6-5 with TRBJ2-2; 8 bases agree with TRBD1. The CDR3 is 17 amino acids. V shed 0 bases and J 1 base; nucleotides not matched to a gene: 4. The germline V gene encodes CDR1 MNHEY and CDR2 SVGAGI. CDR3 region: CASSYSTGQGNTGELFF. As DNA, the CDR3 is TGTGCCAGCAGTTACTCGACAGGACAGGGGAACACCGGGGAGCTGTTTTTT.

This rearrangement joins TRBV12-3 or TRBV12-4 to TRBJ2-1; tentative D call: TRBD1 (6 bases). The CDR3 has 15 residues. Deletions cut 2 bases from V and 9 bases from J, with 17 bases between. The CDR3 nucleotides are TGTGCCAGCAGTTTACGGGCCAGGGGCACGGGTGAGCAGTTCTTC. It translates to CASSLRARGTGEQFF.

The V gene is TRBV21-1, the J gene TRBJ1-1; TRBD1 was called by the table and not checked on the DNA. TRBV21-1 is a listed pseudogene. This CDR3 is 13 amino acids long. The CDR3 DNA follows: TGTGCCAGCAGCCTGGCCCTACAGGGTGAAGCTTTCTTT. This translates into CASSLALQGEAFF.

This clonotype was counted a few times. The chain recombines TRBV20-1 with TRBJ2-7, with TRBD1 identical over 9 bases. CDR1 DFQATT and CDR2 SNEGSKA come from the germline V gene (reference sequence). Trimming removed 6 bases from V and 2 bases from J; junction bases left unmatched: 8. The CDR3 runs 14 residues. The CDR3 region is CSATHYRGPYEQYF. CDR3 sequence (DNA): TGCAGTGCCACACATTACAGGGGGCCCTACGAGCAGTACTTC.

Only a few counts were recorded for this clonotype. This sequence joins TRBV3-1 and TRBJ2-3, with D possibly TRBD2 on 6 matching bases. This CDR3 has 17 amino acids. V dropped 1 base and J dropped 5 bases, with 19 bases sitting between them. Germline values: CDR1 LGHDT, CDR2 YNNKEL (reference sequence). CDR3 in amino acids: CASSQVKKLAFEDTQYF. The CDR3 nucleotides are TGTGCCAGCAGCCAAGTCAAAAAGCTAGCGTTCGAAGATACGCAGTATTTT.

This chain links TRBV4-2 with TRBJ2-1, with 12 bases fitting TRBD2. The V and J ends lost 4 bases and 8 bases, in that order; junction bases with no gene match: 3. Germline CDR1 LGHNA, CDR2 YNFKEQ. CDR3 length: 14 residues. CDR3 region: CASSPRLAGDEQFF. Here the CDR3 DNA reads TGTGCCAGCAGCCCCCGACTAGCGGGAGATGAGCAGTTCTTC.

This clonotype showed up just once. This may be a read error, as it is one base from a much larger clone. This chain uses TRBV7-3 with TRBJ2-7; D possibly corresponds to TRBD2 (5 bases). Per germline, CDR1 SGHTA and CDR2 FQGTGA. The CDR3 runs to 14 residues. CDR3 region: CSSSKDRESYEQYF. DNA for the CDR3: TGTTCCAGCAGCAAAGACCGGGAATCCTACGAGCAGTACTTC. Supplemented by reference TRBV7-3 and TRBJ2-7, the full variable domain reads GAGVSQTPSNKVTEKGKYVELRCDPISGHTALYWYRQSLGQGPEFLIYFQGTGAADDSGLPNDRFFAVRPEGSVSTLKIQRTERGDSAVYLCSSSKDRESYEQYFGPGTRLTVT.

This clonotype was counted a few times. CDR3 residues: CSAGTALNTEAFF. The CDR3 DNA follows: TGCAGCGCGGGGACAGCATTGAACACTGAAGCTTTCTTT. The chain uses TRBV29-1 and TRBJ1-1, with 7 nucleotides matching TRBD1. V lost 7 bases, J lost 0 bases, and 5 bases stayed unmatched. This CDR3 spans 13 amino acids. From germline, CDR1 is SQVTM and CDR2 ANQGSEA. The full variable domain, in which reference TRBV29-1 and TRBJ1-1 provide the parts outside the CDR3, is SAVISQKPSRDICQRGTSLTIQCQVDSQVTMMFWYRQQPGQSLTLIATANQGSEATYESGFVIDKFPISRPNLTFSTLTVSNMSPEDSSIYLCSAGTALNTEAFFGQGTRLTVV.

The V gene is TRBV21-1, the J gene TRBJ2-2; the D call in the table, TRBD1, was not verified against the DNA. TRBV21-1 is assigned pseudogene status. CDR3 length equals 15 residues. CDR3 DNA sequence: TGTGCCAGCAGCGCCACGGGAGCGAACACCGGGGAGCTGTTTTTT. This codes for CASSATGANTGELFF.

This clonotype showed up just a few times. The chain employs TRBV10-1 and TRBJ1-6; 10 bases fit TRBD1. V was pared by 0 bases and J by 7 bases, with 0 bases of the junction left unmatched. Germline-derived CDR1 and CDR2 are WNHNN and SYGVQD (reference sequence). The CDR3 has 15 residues. DNA for the CDR3: TGCGCCAGCAGTGAGTCGGGACAGGGGAATTCACCCCTCCACTTT. Its translation is CASSESGQGNSPLHF.

In its sample, this clonotype was seen a few times. The chain combines TRBV10-2 with TRBJ2-7, with 7 bases that match TRBD1. The CDR3 has 16 residues. Trimming cost V 3 bases and J 3 bases; bases outside gene matches: 11. Germline CDR1 reads WSHSY; CDR2 reads SAAADI. For the CDR3, the DNA is TGCGCCAGCAGTGACCAATTGGACAGGACCTTCTACGAGCAGTACTTC. Its translation: CASSDQLDRTFYEQYF.

This chain connects TRBV30 to TRBJ2-3; 13 bases match TRBD2. J lost 2 bases, V lost 1 base, and 3 bases had no gene match. This CDR3 is built from 16 residues. Germline CDR1 and CDR2: GTSNPN and SVGIG (reference sequence). DNA for the CDR3: TGTGCCTGGAGTGGAGGGACTAGCGGGACCACAGATACGCAGTATTTT. It yields the protein CAWSGGTSGTTDTQYF.

This clonotype was seen more than once but under ten times. This chain connects TRBV5-6 to TRBJ2-5; TRBD1 is a possible D gene (5 bases). The CDR3 spans 18 residues. V gave up 4 bases and J gave up 5 bases, with 27 bases separating them. The germline V gene encodes CDR1 SGHDT and CDR2 YYEEEE. CDR3: CASSPLVGAQGSGETQYF. CDR3 in DNA: TGTGCCAGCAGCCCTCTTGTCGGCGCTCAGGGTTCAGGGGAGACCCAGTACTTC.

This clonotype was counted a few times. V is TRBV20-1 and J is TRBJ2-1, with 8 bases matching TRBD2. Germline V lookup: CDR1 DFQATT, CDR2 SNEGSKA (reference sequence). The CDR3 is 16 residues long. V dropped 1 base and J dropped 2; count of bases not matched to a gene: 7. CDR3 in amino acids: CSARAFWREAYNEQFF. CDR3 coding DNA: TGCAGTGCTAGAGCTTTCTGGCGGGAGGCCTACAATGAGCAGTTCTTC.

The V gene is TRBV12-3 or TRBV12-4, the J gene TRBJ2-3; TRBD2 aligns across 11 bases. The CDR3 sequence is 16 residues long. With V trimmed by 5 bases and J by 5 bases, 9 bases remained unmatched. The CDR3 DNA is TGTGCCAGCAGTCACCCGGGACTAGCGGAGGGAGATACGCAGTATTTT. This sequence encodes CASSHPGLAEGDTQYF.

The V gene is TRBV7-9, the J gene TRBJ2-6; the D is unclear. The CDR3 sequence is 14 residues long. V shed 2 bases and J shed 5 bases, with 7 bases lying between them. Germline CDR1 and CDR2: SEHNR and FQNEAQ (reference sequence). CDR3 sequence: CASSLSERANVLTF. In DNA, the CDR3 is TGTGCCAGCAGCTTAAGCGAAAGGGCCAACGTCCTGACTTTC.

This clonotype was found many times. The genes are TRBV14 and TRBJ1-6; D call uncertain. Germline V lookup: CDR1 SGHDN, CDR2 FVKESK. V was pared by 1 base and J by 5 bases, with 12 bases between. The CDR3 sequence is 16 residues long. In nucleotides, the CDR3 is TGTGCCAGCAGCCAAGGGTGGTGGAGGGATAATTCACCCCTCCACTTT. As protein: CASSQGWWRDNSPLHF.